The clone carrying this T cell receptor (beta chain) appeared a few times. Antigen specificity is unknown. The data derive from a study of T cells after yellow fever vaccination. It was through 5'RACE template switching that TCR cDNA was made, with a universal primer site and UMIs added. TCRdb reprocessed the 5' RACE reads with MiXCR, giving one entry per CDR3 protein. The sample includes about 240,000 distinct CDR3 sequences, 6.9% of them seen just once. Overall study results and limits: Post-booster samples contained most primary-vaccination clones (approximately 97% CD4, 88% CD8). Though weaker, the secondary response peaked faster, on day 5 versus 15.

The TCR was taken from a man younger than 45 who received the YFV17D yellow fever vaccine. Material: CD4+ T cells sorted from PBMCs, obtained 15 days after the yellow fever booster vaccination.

The CDR3 coding sequence is TGTGCCAGCAGTTTAAGATCCCAGGACAGGGTCTTGTCGACTTTCTTT. It encodes CASSLRSQDRVLSTFF. This chain uses TRBV27 with TRBJ1-1, with TRBD1 identical over 8 bases. Trimming cost V 2 bases and J 12 bases; bases outside gene matches: 17. This CDR3 region has 16 residues. CDR1 is MNHEY and CDR2 is SMNVEV in the germline V gene (reference sequence).